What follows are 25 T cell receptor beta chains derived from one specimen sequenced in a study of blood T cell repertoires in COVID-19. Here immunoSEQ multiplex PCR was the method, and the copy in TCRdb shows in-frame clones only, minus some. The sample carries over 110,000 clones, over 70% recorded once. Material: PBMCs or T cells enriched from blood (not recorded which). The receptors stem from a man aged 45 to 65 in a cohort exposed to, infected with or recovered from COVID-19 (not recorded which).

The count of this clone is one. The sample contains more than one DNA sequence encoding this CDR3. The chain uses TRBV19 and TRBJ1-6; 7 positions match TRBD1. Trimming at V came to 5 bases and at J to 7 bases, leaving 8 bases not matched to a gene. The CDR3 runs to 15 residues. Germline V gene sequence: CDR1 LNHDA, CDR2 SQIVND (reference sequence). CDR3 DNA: TGTGCCAGTAGTGATTACAGGGGTGGCAATTCACCCCTCCACTTT. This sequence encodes CASSDYRGGNSPLHF.

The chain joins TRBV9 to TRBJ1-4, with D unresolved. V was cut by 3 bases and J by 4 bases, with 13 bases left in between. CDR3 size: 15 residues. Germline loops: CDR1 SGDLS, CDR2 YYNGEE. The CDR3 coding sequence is TGTGCCAGCAGCGCGGGCGGGCAAAATAATGAAAAACTGTTTTTT. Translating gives CASSAGGQNNEKLFF.

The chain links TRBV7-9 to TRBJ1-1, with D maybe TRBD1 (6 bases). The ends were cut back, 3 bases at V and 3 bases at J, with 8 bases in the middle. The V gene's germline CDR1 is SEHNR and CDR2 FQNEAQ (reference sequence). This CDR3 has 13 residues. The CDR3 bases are TGTGCCAGCAGCTTCCAGGGGCACACTGAAGCTTTCTTT. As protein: CASSFQGHTEAFF.

CDR3 coding DNA: TGTGCCAGCAGCTTATCTAGCGGGAGGGGAGATGAGCAGTTCTTC. Translated, it gives CASSLSSGRGDEQFF. The chain has TRBV11-2 and TRBJ2-1; 12 bases line up with TRBD2. CDR3 length: 15 residues. V shed 2 bases and J 8 bases; nucleotides not matched to a gene: 4. Germline lookup yields CDR1 SGHAT and CDR2 FQNNGV.

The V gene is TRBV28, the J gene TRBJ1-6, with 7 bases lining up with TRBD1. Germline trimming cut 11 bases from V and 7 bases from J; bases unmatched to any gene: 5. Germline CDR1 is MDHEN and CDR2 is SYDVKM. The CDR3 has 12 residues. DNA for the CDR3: TGTGCCCTTGGGACAGAAAATTCACCCCTCCACTTT. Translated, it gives CALGTENSPLHF.

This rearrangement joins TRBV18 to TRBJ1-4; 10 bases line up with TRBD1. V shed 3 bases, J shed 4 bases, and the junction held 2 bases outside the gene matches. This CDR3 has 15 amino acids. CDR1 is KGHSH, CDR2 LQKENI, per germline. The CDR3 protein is CASSPGTGVNEKLFF. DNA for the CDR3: TGTGCCAGCTCACCGGGGACAGGGGTTAATGAAAAACTGTTTTTT.

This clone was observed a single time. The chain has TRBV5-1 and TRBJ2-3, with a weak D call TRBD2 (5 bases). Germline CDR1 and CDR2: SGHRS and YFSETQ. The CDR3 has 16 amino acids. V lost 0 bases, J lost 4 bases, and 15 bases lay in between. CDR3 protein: CASSLASTGISDTQYF. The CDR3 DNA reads TGCGCCAGCAGCTTGGCTAGCACGGGTATATCAGATACGCAGTATTTT. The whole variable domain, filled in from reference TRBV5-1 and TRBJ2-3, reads KAGVTQTPRYLIKTRGQQVTLSCSPISGHRSVSWYQQTPGQGLQFLFEYFSETQRNKGNFPGRFSGRQFSNSRSEMNVSTLELGDSALYLCASSLASTGISDTQYFGPGTRLTVL.

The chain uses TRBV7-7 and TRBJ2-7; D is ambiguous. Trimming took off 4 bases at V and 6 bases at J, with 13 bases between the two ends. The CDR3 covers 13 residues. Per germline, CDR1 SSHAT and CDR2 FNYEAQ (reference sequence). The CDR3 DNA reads TGTGCCAGCAGCTACGAGATCTCAAGCGAGCAGTACTTC. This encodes CASSYEISSEQYF.

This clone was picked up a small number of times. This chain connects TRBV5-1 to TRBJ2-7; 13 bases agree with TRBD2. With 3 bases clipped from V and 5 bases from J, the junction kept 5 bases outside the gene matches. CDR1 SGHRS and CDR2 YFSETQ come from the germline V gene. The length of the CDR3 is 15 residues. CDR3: CASSSGLAGAHEQYF. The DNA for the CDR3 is TGCGCCAGCAGCTCCGGACTAGCGGGGGCCCACGAGCAGTACTTC.

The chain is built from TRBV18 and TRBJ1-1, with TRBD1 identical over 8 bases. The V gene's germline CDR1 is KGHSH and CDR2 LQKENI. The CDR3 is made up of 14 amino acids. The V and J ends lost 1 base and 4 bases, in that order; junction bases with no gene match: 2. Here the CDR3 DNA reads TGTGCCAGCTCACCACGGACAGGGATCACTGAAGCTTTCTTT. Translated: CASSPRTGITEAFF. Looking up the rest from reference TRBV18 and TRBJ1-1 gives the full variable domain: NAGVMQNPRHLVRRRGQEARLRCSPMKGHSHVYWYRQLPEEGLKFMVYLQKENIIDESGMPKERFSAEFPKEGPSILRIQQVVRGDSAAYFCASSPRTGITEAFFGQGTRLTVV.

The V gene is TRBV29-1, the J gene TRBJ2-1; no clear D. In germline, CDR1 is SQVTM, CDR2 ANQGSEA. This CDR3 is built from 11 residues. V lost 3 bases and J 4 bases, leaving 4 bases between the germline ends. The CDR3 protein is CSVDYYNEQFF. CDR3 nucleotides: TGCAGCGTTGACTATTACAATGAGCAGTTCTTC.

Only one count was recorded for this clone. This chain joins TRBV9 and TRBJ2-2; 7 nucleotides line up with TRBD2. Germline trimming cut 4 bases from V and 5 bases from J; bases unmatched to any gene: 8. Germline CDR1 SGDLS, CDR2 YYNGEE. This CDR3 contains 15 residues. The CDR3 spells CASSLLAEGTGELFF. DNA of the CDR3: TGTGCCAGCAGCTTGCTAGCGGAAGGGACCGGGGAGCTGTTTTTT.

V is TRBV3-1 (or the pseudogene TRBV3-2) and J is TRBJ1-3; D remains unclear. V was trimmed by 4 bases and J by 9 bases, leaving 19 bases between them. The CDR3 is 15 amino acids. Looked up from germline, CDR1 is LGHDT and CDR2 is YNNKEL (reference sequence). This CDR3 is CASSPRLGSGGTIYF. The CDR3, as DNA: TGTGCCAGCAGCCCCAGGCTGGGGAGCGGAGGCACCATATATTTT.

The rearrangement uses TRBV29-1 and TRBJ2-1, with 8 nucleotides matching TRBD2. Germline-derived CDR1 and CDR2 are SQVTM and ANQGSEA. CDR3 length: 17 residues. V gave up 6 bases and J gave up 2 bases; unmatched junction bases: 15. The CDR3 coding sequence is TGCAGCGTCAAGGCCGGTCTCGGACTAGCAACCTACAATGAGCAGTTCTTC. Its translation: CSVKAGLGLATYNEQFF.

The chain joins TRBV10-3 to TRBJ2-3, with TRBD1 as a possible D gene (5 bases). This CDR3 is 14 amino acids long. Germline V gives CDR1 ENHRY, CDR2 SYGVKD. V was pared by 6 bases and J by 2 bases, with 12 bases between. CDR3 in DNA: TGTGCCATCAGCGAGGACGGACACACAGATACGCAGTATTTT. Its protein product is CAISEDGHTDTQYF.

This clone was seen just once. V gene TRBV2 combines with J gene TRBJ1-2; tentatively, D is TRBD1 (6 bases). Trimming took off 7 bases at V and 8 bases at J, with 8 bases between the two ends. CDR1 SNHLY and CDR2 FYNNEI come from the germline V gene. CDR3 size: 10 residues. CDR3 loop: CASIRGGYTF. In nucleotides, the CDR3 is TGTGCCAGCATTAGGGGGGGCTACACCTTC.

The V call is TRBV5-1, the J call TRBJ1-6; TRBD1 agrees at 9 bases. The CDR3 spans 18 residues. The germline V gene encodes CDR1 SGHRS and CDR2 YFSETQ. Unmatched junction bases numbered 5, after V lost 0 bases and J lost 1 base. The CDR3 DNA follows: TGCGCCAGCAGCTTGGGGGACAGGGCTCGATCCTATAATTCACCCCTCCACTTT. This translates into CASSLGDRARSYNSPLHF.

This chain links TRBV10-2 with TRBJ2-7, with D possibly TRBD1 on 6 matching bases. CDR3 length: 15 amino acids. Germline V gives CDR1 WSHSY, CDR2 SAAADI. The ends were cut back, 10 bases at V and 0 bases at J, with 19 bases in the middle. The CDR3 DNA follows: TGCGCCACCTTACCCGCGGACAGCTTCTCCTACGAGCAGTACTTC. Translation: CATLPADSFSYEQYF.

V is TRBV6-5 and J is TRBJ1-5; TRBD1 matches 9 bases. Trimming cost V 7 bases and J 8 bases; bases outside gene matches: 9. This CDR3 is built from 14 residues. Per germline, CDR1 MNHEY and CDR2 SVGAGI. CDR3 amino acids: CASIGGQGKKPQHF. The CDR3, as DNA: TGTGCCAGCATAGGGGGACAGGGCAAAAAGCCCCAGCATTTT.

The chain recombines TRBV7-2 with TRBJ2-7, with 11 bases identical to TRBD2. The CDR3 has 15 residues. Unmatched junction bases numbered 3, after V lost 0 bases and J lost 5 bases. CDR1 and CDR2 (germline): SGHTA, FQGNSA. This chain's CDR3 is CASSLATSGVHEQYF. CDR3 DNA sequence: TGTGCCAGCAGCTTAGCGACTAGCGGGGTCCACGAGCAGTACTTC.

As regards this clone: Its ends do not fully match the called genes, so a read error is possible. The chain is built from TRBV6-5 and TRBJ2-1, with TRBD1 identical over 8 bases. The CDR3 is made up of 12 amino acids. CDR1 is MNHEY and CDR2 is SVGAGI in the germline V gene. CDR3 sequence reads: CASSRDRLIEVF. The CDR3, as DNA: TGTGCCAGCAGCCGGGACAGGCTGATTGAGGTCTTC.

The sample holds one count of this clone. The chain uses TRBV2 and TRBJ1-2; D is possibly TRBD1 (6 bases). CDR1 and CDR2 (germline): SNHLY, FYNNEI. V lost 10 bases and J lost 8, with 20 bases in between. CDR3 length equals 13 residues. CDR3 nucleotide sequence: TGTGCCACCATTATCGGGGGGCTTAAAGGCTACACCTTC. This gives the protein CATIIGGLKGYTF.

CDR3 bases: TGTGCCAGCAGCGTAGGCTCAGGGGGTGAGCAGTTCTTC. Encoded protein: CASSVGSGGEQFF. The rearrangement links TRBV9 to TRBJ2-1; TRBD1 agrees at 7 bases. Germline CDR1 reads SGDLS; CDR2 reads YYNGEE. This CDR3 has 13 amino acids. V shed 0 bases, J shed 9 bases, and the junction held 3 bases outside the gene matches.

CDR3 bases: TGCGCCAGCGGGAGCCCGGGAGTCGGGGAGCAGTTCTTC. Encoded protein: CASGSPGVGEQFF. The chain is built from TRBV10-2 and TRBJ2-1; maybe TRBD2 (6 bases). The CDR3 covers 13 residues. The germline CDR1 and CDR2 sequences are WSHSY and SAAADI. The V gene lost 8 bases and the J gene lost 10 bases, with 18 bases spanning the gap.

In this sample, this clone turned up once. CDR3 in DNA: TGTGCCAGCAGTACGGGGGACAGGGAATTTCACAATGAGCAGTTCTTC. This translates into CASSTGDREFHNEQFF. The rearrangement uses TRBV5-8 and TRBJ2-1, with 9 positions matching TRBD1. Trimming took 5 bases from V and 5 from J; bases not matched to a gene: 11. This CDR3 region has 16 residues. Germline V gene lookup returns CDR1 SGHTS and CDR2 YDEGEE. The full variable domain, its missing parts supplied by reference TRBV5-8 and TRBJ2-1, is EAGVTQSPTHLIKTRGQQATLRCSPISGHTSVYWYQQALGLGLQFLLWYDEGEERNRGNFPPRFSGRQFPNYSSELNVNALELEDSALYLCASSTGDREFHNEQFFGPGTRLTVL.